This T cell receptor beta chain was found in a study of tumor-infiltrating lymphocytes in primary liver carcinoma. Whole-study results and caveats: Tumor region pairs outstripped tumor-adjacent and tumor-blood pairs in overlap. A significantly higher top-250-clone fraction was found in tumors than in blood (p = 0.039).

The source of the blood RNA was unsorted whole blood, and germline DNA was extracted as well. Germline CDR1 SGHAT, CDR2 FQNNGV. The CDR3 has 13 amino acids. Comments on this clonotype: What it binds is unknown. At one end the junction does not follow the germline gene, possibly because of a read error.

Total RNA amounting to roughly 480 ng was the source from which TCR beta cDNA was made with a constant-region primer. Employing slightly modified ARM-PCR, three nested multiplex PCR rounds were run, and these gave rise to the TCR beta libraries. In the first two PCR rounds, TRBV1-TRBV30 forward primers were paired with a C-beta reverse primer, and each round lasted approximately 9 cycles. Each CDR3 protein gets one entry after TCRdb re-called the multiplex PCR reads with MiXCR. The sample contains about 310,000 distinct CDR3 sequences, roughly three fifths of which appear only once. Material for sequencing was peripheral blood. This clonotype originated in a woman in her 30s with primary liver carcinoma and hepatitis B virus infection. The chain recombines TRBV11-2 with TRBJ2-5, with D hard to call. CDR3 in DNA: TGTGCCACCAGCTTAGTCGTCTGGGAGACCCAGTACTTC. As protein: CATSLVVWETQYF.